This is a list of T cell receptor beta chains from one sample in a study of blood T cell repertoires in COVID-19. Using immunoSEQ multiplex PCR, the repertoire was profiled, and TCRdb retains in-frame clones only, with some absent. The table has about 130,000 clones, nearly 90% seen once. Sequencing used peripheral blood. All receptors come from a woman aged 80 or older with acute or convalescent COVID-19. The CDR3 runs from the conserved cysteine through the conserved F or W. A D gene is named only where the DNA matches it firmly. Not every row has a clone size; where given, it reads once, few, many or a size class.

clone_size	d_call	j_call	v_call	cdr3_nt	cdr3_aa
NA	TRBD2	TRBJ2-7	TRBV14	TGTGCCAGCAGCCAGGGGGGGTTTGCCGAGCAGTACTTC	CASSQGGFAEQYF
NA	NA	TRBJ2-2	TRBV27	TGTGCCAGCAGTGCTAGGACGGGAGCGAACACCGGGGAGCTGTTTTTT	CASSARTGANTGELFF
NA	TRBD1	TRBJ1-6	TRBV9	TGTGCCAGCAGCGTAGCTCCGGGACAGGGGAATTCACCCCTCCACTTT	CASSVAPGQGNSPLHF
NA	TRBD1	TRBJ2-7	TRBV7-9	TGTGCCAGCAGCCCCCGGGACAGGCCCTTCTACGAGCAGTACTTC	CASSPRDRPFYEQYF
NA	TRBD1	TRBJ1-1	TRBV5-5	TGTGCCAGCACCGTCTCAGACAGGGTCAACACTGAAGCTTTCTTT	CASTVSDRVNTEAFF
NA	NA	TRBJ2-2	TRBV19	TGTGCCAGTAGTTCAACAGGGATCACGGCCGGGGAGCTGTTTTTT	CASSSTGITAGELFF
once	TRBD2	TRBJ2-3	TRBV9	TGTGCCAGCAGCGTATTGGATAGCGGGGGGGCGGATACGCAGTATTTT	CASSVLDSGGADTQYF
NA	TRBD1	TRBJ2-7	TRBV5-1	TGCGCCAGCAGCTTTGCGACAGGGGGCAGGTACGAGCAGTACTTC	CASSFATGGRYEQYF
NA	NA	TRBJ2-4	TRBV29-1	TGCAGCGTTCGAATTCTAAAAAACATTCAGTACTTC	CSVRILKNIQYF
NA	NA	TRBJ1-4	TRBV5-1	TGCGCCAGCAGCTTGGCCAGTACTAATGAAAAACTGTTTTTT	CASSLASTNEKLFF
NA	NA	TRBJ2-1	TRBV7-6	TGTGCCAGCAGCACGACCGGGACACCCTACAATGAGCAGTTCTTC	CASSTTGTPYNEQFF
NA	NA	TRBJ1-4	TRBV5-6	TGTGCCAGCAGCCCGACAGGCAGTAATGAAAAACTGTTTTTT	CASSPTGSNEKLFF
NA	NA	TRBJ2-5	TRBV7-8	TGTGCCAGCAGCCGCCGAGACAGGCAAGAGACCCAGTACTTC	CASSRRDRQETQYF
NA	NA	TRBJ1-1	TRBV27	TGTGCCAGCAGTTTAAGGGGGGGCACTGAAGCTTTCTTT	CASSLRGGTEAFF
NA	TRBD1	TRBJ2-5	TRBV14	TGTGCCAGCTCCCCGGGACAGGTGACCCAGTACTTC	CASSPGQVTQYF
few	NA	TRBJ1-2	TRBV20-1	TGCAGTGCCTTTAATGGCTACACCTTC	CSAFNGYTF
NA	NA	TRBJ1-5	TRBV5-1	TGCGCCAGCAGCCGGGGTCCGGGTCAGCCCCAGCATTTT	CASSRGPGQPQHF
NA	NA	TRBJ1-1	TRBV7-9	TGTGCCAGCAGCTTGGGGGGGATTATGAACACTGAAGCTTTCTTT	CASSLGGIMNTEAFF
NA	TRBD1	TRBJ1-3	TRBV7-2	TGTGCCAGCAGCTTAAAGGGACAGGGTTCAGGGGGCTCTGGAAACACCATATATTTT	CASSLKGQGSGGSGNTIYF
NA	NA	TRBJ1-6	TRBV7-9	TGTGCCAGCAGCCCGAGGGGGTCACCCCTCCACTTT	CASSPRGSPLHF
once	TRBD1	TRBJ2-7	TRBV6-2/TRBV6-3	TGTGCCAGCAGTAACTCCGGGACAGGGGGTCTGTACTTC	CASSNSGTGGLYF
NA	NA	TRBJ2-7	TRBV5-1	TGCGCCAGCAGCTTGGGAGGGGGCTACGAGCAGTACTTC	CASSLGGGYEQYF
NA	NA	TRBJ2-3	TRBV28	TGTGCCAGCAACAGCCCCGAGGACTACATCACAGATACGCAGTATTTT	CASNSPEDYITDTQYF
NA	TRBD2	TRBJ2-5	TRBV7-6	TGTGCCAGCAGCTTTGGGGGGGGACTAGCGGGGCGCGAGACCCAGTACTTC	CASSFGGGLAGRETQYF
NA	TRBD1	TRBJ2-1	TRBV19	TGTGCCAGTAGCCCCCCAGGGGGCCGGTCCTACAATGAGCAGTTCTTC	CASSPPGGRSYNEQFF
NA	NA	TRBJ2-2	TRBV11-3	TGTGCCAGCAGCTTAGATAGTCGATCGAACACCGGGGAGCTGTTTTTT	CASSLDSRSNTGELFF
NA	NA	TRBJ1-4	TRBV5-4	TGTGCCAGCAGCTTACGGGGTAGTAATGAAAAACTGTTTTTT	CASSLRGSNEKLFF
NA	TRBD2	TRBJ2-5	TRBV9	TGTGCCAGCAGCGTAGGGCTAGCGGGAGGGCCCTCAGAGACCCAGTACTTC	CASSVGLAGGPSETQYF
NA	TRBD1	TRBJ1-1	TRBV29-1	TGCAGCGTTCAACGGACAGGGGGCACTGAAGCTTTCTTT	CSVQRTGGTEAFF
NA	NA	TRBJ1-4	TRBV29-1	TGCAGCGTTGGTGGGGGGACAACTAATGAAAAACTGTTTTTT	CSVGGGTTNEKLFF
NA	TRBD1	TRBJ2-5	TRBV5-1	TGCGCCAGCAGCCCCGGACAGGGGACAGAGACCCAGTACTTC	CASSPGQGTETQYF
NA	TRBD2	TRBJ2-7	TRBV5-1	TGCGCCAGCAGCTTGGGTCTCGGGAGGGCCTACGAGCAGTACTTC	CASSLGLGRAYEQYF
NA	NA	TRBJ2-3	TRBV7-3	TGTGCCAGCAGTCCTCCTAGAGGCGGTCACACAGATACGCAGTATTTT	CASSPPRGGHTDTQYF
once	TRBD2	TRBJ2-1	TRBV4-1	TGCGCCAGCAGCCGCGGGGGGAGCTCCTACAATGAGCAGTTCTTC	CASSRGGSSYNEQFF
NA	NA	TRBJ1-2	TRBV4-2	TGTGCCAGCAGCCAAGATCGCAGGGGAGGCTACACCTTC	CASSQDRRGGYTF
once	TRBD2	TRBJ2-3	TRBV7-2	TGTGCCAGCAGCTTAGTTAGCGGGGGGGCCTCAGATACGCAGTATTTT	CASSLVSGGASDTQYF
NA	TRBD1	TRBJ1-3	TRBV11-2	TGTGCCAGCAGCCTAGGACAGGGAGCCGGAAACACCATATATTTT	CASSLGQGAGNTIYF
once	NA	TRBJ1-4	TRBV4-2	TGTGCCAGCAGCCCTAAGAGTCAAGCAACTAATGAAAAACTGTTTTTT	CASSPKSQATNEKLFF
NA	NA	TRBJ1-2	TRBV6-1	TGTGCCAGCAGTGAAGCGCGGGCAGCCCACCTAGGCTATGGCTACACCTTC	CASSEARAAHLGYGYTF
NA	NA	TRBJ2-1	TRBV3-1/TRBV3-2	TGTGCCAGCAGCCAAGATATGTTAGCCTTAAGTGTTTACAATGAGCAGTTCTTC	CASSQDMLALSVYNEQFF
NA	NA	TRBJ2-5	TRBV12-3/TRBV12-4	TGTGCCAGCAGTAATCGGGAGACCCAGTACTTC	CASSNRETQYF
NA	TRBD2	TRBJ2-5	TRBV18	TGTGCCAGCTCACCAAGCGGGAGAGTTGAGACCCAGTACTTC	CASSPSGRVETQYF
few	TRBD2	TRBJ2-7	TRBV20-1	TGCAGTGCTAGTTTAGCGGGGCCCACCTACGAGCAGTACTTC	CSASLAGPTYEQYF
NA	NA	TRBJ2-7	TRBV6-1	TGTGCCAGCAGTGACACGAGGGCTTACGAGCAGTACTTC	CASSDTRAYEQYF
NA	TRBD1	TRBJ1-2	TRBV27	TGTGCCAGCAGCATGACAGGGTACTATGGCTACACCTTC	CASSMTGYYGYTF
NA	TRBD1	TRBJ2-1	TRBV4-3	TGCGCCAGCAGCCCCAAGACAGGGCTTGTCTACAATGAGCAGTTCTTC	CASSPKTGLVYNEQFF
NA	NA	TRBJ2-5	TRBV24-1	TGTGCCACGGCACAGGCCTCGCTGGGGACCCAGTACTTC	CATAQASLGTQYF
few	NA	TRBJ2-7	TRBV25-1	TGTGCCAGCAGATCAGGCTACGAGCAGTACTTC	CASRSGYEQYF
NA	NA	TRBJ1-6	TRBV2	TGTGCCAGCATGACTGGGGGCCCCATGGCACCCCTCCACTTT	CASMTGGPMAPLHF